This TCR beta chain was documented in a study of cytomegalovirus exposure and HLA in healthy donors (dated by TCRdb to about 2017). For the wider study: In an earlier analysis of approximately 640 of the donors, around 300 Gb of sequence data and roughly 100 million unique TCR beta sequences from about 179 million T cells were reported. An early release covering roughly 640 HLA-typed donors comprised roughly 300 gigabases of sequencing data and approximately 85 million unique TCR sequences. Of the 300 to 500 genotyped donors, more than 75% were placed in the genetic ancestry cluster associated with self-reported Caucasian donors. The study aimed to test whether signatures of past pathogen exposure could be identified by cataloging public T cell receptors. The T cell repertoires of several hundred subjects were profiled by immunosequencing and related to cytomegalovirus serostatus. A separate validation cohort of roughly 130 different subjects was used in addition to the roughly 720-subject first cohort. To predict cytomegalovirus infection status, the study combined high-throughput TCR immunosequencing, statistical association of individual TCRs with disease status, and machine learning. To study patterns of TCR occurrence, a later analysis re-analyzed previously published TCR beta repertoires from just over 650 donors and added high-resolution HLA genotyping. In the later analysis, no new phenotypic data were used to find candidate immune exposures; instead, reliance was placed on TCR beta sequences and their occurrence across donors. To decide whether each TCR beta V gene segment behaved as functional or pseudogenic, an earlier analysis of approximately 620 of the donors relied on high-throughput TCR beta sequencing. Alongside the repertoire data, information on donor age, sex, ethnicity and CMV serostatus was compiled. A later genetic analysis used genome-wide SNP genotypes for about three fifths of the roughly 700 donors, treating that subset as a discovery cohort. Every repertoire in the discovery cohort had been generated on one and the same sequencing platform. HLA typing included class I and class II loci at four-digit resolution. Typing coverage varied by locus: roughly 629-640 donors for A, B, C, DRB1 and DQB1; approximately 500 for DQA1; some 610 for DPA1; 400 to 480 for DPB1. Several DR-DQ haplotypes were handled as single units for association and clustering because linkage in the cohort was strong. Among some 400 genotyped donors of the cohort, an average of 235,054 unique TCR beta nucleotide sequences were sequenced per donor, approximately 20% of them non-productive. The paper's findings and limits, for the study overall: Because HLA typing was missing for some donors at each locus, association tests included only the typed subset. At a false discovery rate of 0.05, a later analysis linked some 17,000 TCR beta sequences to specific HLA alleles. A later analysis found that most CMV-associated TCR beta chains appeared HLA-restricted, with HLA associations seemingly driven largely by CMV exposure. For the cohort, immune exposure information was limited to CMV serostatus. Only TCR beta chains were sequenced in this cohort, and the absence of alpha or paired-chain data limited detectable features. Because counts were too low, seventeen rarely observed V segments, including chromosome 9 orphons, were excluded from the earlier analysis of around 640 of the donors. In a later analysis, HLA-associated TCR beta chains were found to be more clonally expanded and to have lower generation probabilities than equally common non-associated chains. Some IMGT-functional V segments, including TRBV6-2 and TRBV6-3, could not be told apart with the 87-base-pair reads, so those segments were excluded. A few of the identified cytomegalovirus-associated TCR beta chains were confirmed in vitro to be specific for cytomegalovirus antigens. A later genetic analysis reported fewer N-insertions in productive TCRs among donors in an Asian-associated ancestry cluster than the roughly 620-donor mean. When HLA alleles, especially DR and DQ, strongly co-occurred, attributing TCR associations to individual alleles was difficult. Most TCR sequences were observed very rarely across donors, whereas some public TCRs were present in many individuals. According to the authors, the approach could potentially be generalized to other disease states and immunological phenotypes. An association between a missense DCLRE1C variant and V-gene and J-gene trimming of TCR beta chains was found in a later genetic analysis and replicated in an independent cohort. Correlated functional status among segregating V segments might reflect linkage disequilibrium, but an unknown experimental factor could not be ruled out. The study listed approximately 160 TCR beta chains as associated with cytomegalovirus. The presence/absence analyses assumed that sequencing depth was roughly uniform across donors, and that assumption may not be true. A later analysis reported that several top co-occurrence clusters appeared linked to parvovirus B19, influenza, CMV and Epstein-Barr virus. A further reported finding was that TCR beta sequences accurately predicted the HLA-A and HLA-B alleles for most subjects in the first cohort. Cytomegalovirus status was reported to be diagnosed by the classifier with high specificity and sensitivity in both the original and validation cohorts. Broadly in line with IMGT annotations, most TCR beta V segments showed up in productive rearrangements about 87% or about 30% of the time in an earlier analysis of approximately 600 of the donors. A cluster of highly shared sequence variants was judged likely to be a technical artifact of the sequencing pipeline. In a later analysis, TCR association rates were found to vary across HLA loci, with the most associated TCRs seen for DRB1 alleles and the fewest for HLA-C alleles.

This clone showed up just once. Its antigen remains undetermined. No quality values exist for individual bases; no much larger clone is one base distant. The cohort comprised fewer than 750 healthy bone marrow donors. All cohort members were sampled while nominally healthy, although unrecorded immune exposures were likely present. The donor tested CMV seropositive and was one of the 289 seropositive cohort members. A peripheral blood sample was provided by each donor, and peripheral blood mononuclear cells were used for TCR beta sequencing. Genomic DNA extraction from the blood cell samples was performed with the Qiagen DNeasy Blood Extraction Kit. Libraries were made using the immunoSEQ multiplex PCR assay. For the multiplex PCR, a mixture combining 60 forward primers for TCR Vbeta segments and 13 reverse primers for TCR Jbeta segments was used. Amplification of the CDR3 region of rearranged TCR beta genes was performed with a multiplex PCR assay on genomic DNA. The amplified TCR beta libraries were sequenced on the Illumina HiSeq System as 87-base-pair reads. The study's processing was this. In a later analysis, tens of millions of unique TCR beta chains were counted across the 500 to 700 repertoires, and roughly 11 million of these chains were shared by at least two donors. Raw reads were error-corrected and collapsed into unique sequences with a nearest-neighbor algorithm that merged closely related sequences to remove PCR and sequencing errors. Alignment of CDR3 sequences to IMGT reference sequences was used to assign V, D and J gene segments. For a sequence to be retained, a match of at least six nucleotides to both a V gene segment and a J gene segment was required. A rearrangement was called productive if the CDR3 had no stop codons and remained in frame with V and J, and every other rearrangement was called non-productive. CDR3 was defined according to IMGT convention as the region running from the second conserved V-encoded cysteine to the conserved J-encoded phenylalanine. The earlier analysis of about 590 of the donors excluded sequences that lacked an unambiguous match to a single V gene segment. In an earlier analysis of several hundred of the donors, V segments were called functional above 56.7% productive rearrangements and were called segregating when the between-donor standard deviation exceeded 5%. A statistical classification framework was developed to diagnose cytomegalovirus status using the catalog of TCR beta chain sequences. In a later analysis, TCR nucleotide sequences were compared against IMGT/GENE-DB human TR gene sequences so that V and J genes could be assigned. Using the TCRdist pipeline, a later analysis assigned CDR3 sequences along with most-parsimonious VDJ recombination scenarios. A later analysis defined each TCR beta chain by its CDR3 amino acid sequence plus V-gene family, and excluded reads lacking a unique V-gene family. A later analysis removed several hundred highly shared, low-generation-probability nucleotide sequences to deal with suspected cross-contamination and a sequencing artifact. For each public chain, a later analysis derived a clonal expansion index from normalized ranks of inferred template counts within each repertoire. In a later analysis, generation probabilities were computed with a VDJ recombination model fitted to out-of-frame rearrangements, and the resulting probabilities were checked against IGoR. A later analysis scored TCR-TCR, TCR-HLA and TCR-CMV co-occurrence with hypergeometric tests, applying a repertoire-size bias correction to TCR pairs. A later analysis estimated false discovery rates by permuting HLA or CMV assignments 20 times. In a later analysis, co-occurring TCRs were grouped using DBSCAN, and TCRdist sequence similarity was added for clustering within HLA-allele-positive subsets. For co-occurrence clustering, repertoires with fewer than 30,000 or more than 120,000 public chains were excluded, along with a handful of repertoires with anomalous nucleotide sharing. This is the immuneACCESS table as TCRdb keeps it, with only in-frame sequences that have V and J called. A part of the clones is gone; compared with another copy, unresolved V genes explain less than half, and the rest is unexplained. That table is the source of V, J and clone size, and D and trimming were worked out from the DNA. Here the sample has roughly 140,000 clones; around three quarters occur a single time. The leading ten clones occupy 2% to 2.5% of the sample.

The CDR3 runs 16 amino acids, cysteine and phenylalanine included. Only the CDR3 DNA stays, 48 bases, in frame from base 1. Relative to germline, V is missing 7 bases and J is missing 5 bases, with 11 bases of the junction outside any gene match. The germline V gene (reference sequence) supplies CDR1 MNHNY and CDR2 SVGAGI. The rearranged segments are TRBV6-6 and TRBJ1-1, with 12 bases aligning to TRBD1. The source is a woman aged 18 to 35 in good health and CMV-seropositive. The sample consisted of PBMCs. The CDR3 region has the sequence CASTPRDRGRVTEAFF. At the DNA level, the sequence is TGTGCCAGCACTCCCCGGGACAGGGGGCGCGTTACTGAAGCTTTCTTT.